Detailed here is one T cell receptor beta chain. The data originate from a study of blood T cell repertoires in COVID-19. Study details: The United States, Italy and Spain provided the acute and convalescent COVID-19 samples.

Measured with immunoSEQ multiplex PCR; TCRdb has only the in-frame clones, and not every one. The profile covers 240,000 or so clones, with approximately 80% appearing a single time and roughly 8% taken by the ten largest. The sequencing sample was made of peripheral blood. The TCR sequence derives from a woman aged 80 or older with COVID-19, enrolled during active disease.

As DNA, the CDR3 is TGCGCCAGCAGCCAAGGCGTCGGACAGGTACTTAATCAGCCCCAGCATTTT. It yields the protein CASSQGVGQVLNQPQHF. The V gene is TRBV4-1, the J gene TRBJ1-5, with 7 positions matching TRBD1. Germline V gene data show CDR1 as MGHRA and CDR2 as YSYEKL. The CDR3 has 17 amino acids. V gave up 1 base and J gave up 4 bases; unmatched junction bases: 10.